This T cell receptor (beta chain) came from a study of cytomegalovirus exposure and HLA in healthy donors. This clone has more than one count but fewer than ten. What it recognizes is unknown. The CDR3 loop spans 16 amino acids. V dropped 0 bases and J dropped 6 bases, with 19 bases sitting between them. Germline values: CDR1 SGDLS, CDR2 YYNGEE. Findings of the study overall: The authors confirmed in vitro that a few CMV-associated chains were specific for CMV antigens. There was a cluster of highly shared sequence variants that was likely a sequencing artifact. Analysis performed later found more than 15,000 TCR beta sequences associated with HLA alleles at 0.05 false discovery rate.

Both 60 Vbeta primers and 13 Jbeta primers went into the PCR. Some clones are missing from TCRdb's copy, which holds only in-frame ones; the method was immunoSEQ multiplex PCR. The sample holds roughly 110,000 clones; around 77% are singletons and the top ten take less than 5.5%. Though probably carrying unrecorded immune exposures, donors were nominally healthy at sampling. The material sequenced was PBMCs. The rearrangement joins TRBV9 to TRBJ2-7; weak D call: TRBD1 (7 bases). The source of this sequence is a woman in her twenties or thirties in good health and CMV-seropositive. The CDR3 is CASSVAPTGTAGEQYF. The CDR3 DNA reads TGTGCCAGCAGCGTAGCTCCGACCGGGACAGCGGGCGAGCAGTACTTC.